The 25 T cell receptor beta chains below all came from one sample that was sequenced in a study of cytomegalovirus exposure and HLA in healthy donors. A multiplex PCR was run with 60 Vbeta primers and 13 Jbeta primers. Libraries were prepared by immunoSEQ multiplex PCR; TCRdb keeps only in-frame clonotypes and omits some of them. The sample lists about 110,000 clones, approximately 72% occurring once. Material: PBMCs. These receptors all come from a man aged 30 to 39 in good health and CMV-seronegative.

The chain is built from TRBV9 and TRBJ2-1; 13 bases are a match to TRBD2. Trimming at V came to 2 bases and at J to 7 bases, leaving 6 bases not matched to a gene. The length of the CDR3 is 16 residues. Germline-derived CDR1 and CDR2 are SGDLS and YYNGEE. CDR3 protein: CASSVGLAGVGNEQFF. Written as DNA, the CDR3 is TGTGCCAGCAGCGTCGGACTAGCGGGAGTAGGGAATGAGCAGTTCTTC.

This clone was observed a single time. This chain connects TRBV19 to TRBJ1-2, with D maybe TRBD1 (6 bases). Germline CDR1 is LNHDA and CDR2 is SQIVND (reference sequence). The ends were cut back, 4 bases at V and 8 bases at J, with 17 bases in the middle. This CDR3 is 14 amino acids long. CDR3 region: CASSNLRGGRGYTF. The CDR3 DNA follows: TGTGCCAGTAGTAACCTCAGGGGAGGGAGAGGCTACACCTTC.

This chain uses TRBV6-4 with TRBJ2-1; 7 nucleotides line up with TRBD2. Looked up from germline, CDR1 is MRHNA and CDR2 is SNTAGT. With 3 bases clipped from V and 5 bases from J, the junction kept 1 base outside the gene matches. The CDR3 has 13 amino acids. DNA for the CDR3: TGTGCCAGCAGTGAGCGGGAGAACAATGAGCAGTTCTTC. The encoded protein is CASSERENNEQFF.

This clone was found a few times. This chain links TRBV5-1 with TRBJ2-6, with D tentatively TRBD1 (5 bases). Germline values: CDR1 SGHRS, CDR2 YFSETQ. CDR3 length: 15 amino acids. Trimming stripped 4 bases from V and 0 bases from J, with 8 bases between. The CDR3 DNA is TGCGCCAGCAGCATTCAGGGCTCTGGGGCCAACGTCCTGACTTTC. It specifies CASSIQGSGANVLTF.

This chain uses TRBV5-6 with TRBJ2-5; D gene uncertain. The end of the DNA fits TRBJ2-7 better, so the J call may be wrong. Germline lookup yields CDR1 SGHDT and CDR2 YYEEEE. The CDR3 is 14 amino acids. The CDR3 DNA reads TGTGCCAGCAGCTTGGAGGCAGGCTCCTACGAGCAGTACTTC. Translating gives CASSLEAGSYEQYF.

V and J are TRBV6-5 and TRBJ2-2, with D maybe TRBD1 (6 bases). In germline, CDR1 is MNHEY, CDR2 SVGAGI. The CDR3 sequence is 14 residues long. The germline V and J ends were trimmed by 4 bases and 0 bases, with 6 bases remaining between them. CDR3 nucleotides: TGTGCCAGCAGTTGGGACACGAACACCGGGGAGCTGTTTTTT. Its translation is CASSWDTNTGELFF.

J is TRBJ1-1 and V is TRBV2, with TRBD1 identical over 9 bases. Germline assignment: CDR1 SNHLY and CDR2 FYNNEI. V was clipped by 5 bases and J by 6 bases; unmatched bases: 7. The CDR3 loop spans 14 amino acids. The CDR3 loop is CASSPGTGYPEAFF. The DNA for the CDR3 is TGTGCCAGCAGTCCTGGGACAGGGTACCCTGAAGCTTTCTTT.

This chain connects TRBV30 to TRBJ1-3; D is ambiguous. Trimming removed 3 bases at V and 0 bases at J, with 12 bases between. The CDR3 spans 15 residues. The V gene's germline CDR1 is GTSNPN and CDR2 SVGIG (reference sequence). The CDR3 loop is CAWRAGGSSGNTIYF. The DNA of the CDR3 is TGTGCCTGGAGGGCTGGCGGGAGCTCTGGAAACACCATATATTTT. The full variable domain, with the rest looked up from reference TRBV30 and TRBJ1-3, is SQTIHQWPATLVQPVGSPLSLECTVEGTSNPNLYWYRQAAGRGLQLLFYSVGIGQISSEVPQNLSASRPQDRQFILSSKKLLLSDSGFYLCAWRAGGSSGNTIYFGEGSWLTVV.

Comments on this clone: Sequence at one end of the junction differs from germline and may be a read error. This chain connects TRBV25-1 to TRBJ2-7; unclear D gene. Germline values: CDR1 MGHDK, CDR2 SYGVNS. This CDR3 spans 14 amino acids. Written as DNA, the CDR3 is TGTGCCAGCAGTGAACGTAAAGGAGTCTACGAGCGGTACTTC. This codes for CASSERKGVYERYF.

The chain's CDR3 is CSAKANEQFF. In nucleotides, the CDR3 is TGCAGTGCCAAAGCCAATGAGCAGTTCTTC. The chain employs TRBV20-1 and TRBJ2-1; D is uncertain. CDR1 is DFQATT, CDR2 SNEGSKA, per germline (reference sequence). This CDR3 is 10 amino acids long. V lost 6 bases, J lost 6 bases, and 6 bases lay in between.

The chain combines TRBV5-1 with TRBJ2-7, with a weak D call TRBD2 (5 bases). V was trimmed by 0 bases and J by 2 bases, leaving 9 bases between them. The CDR3 contains 14 residues. Germline loops: CDR1 SGHRS, CDR2 YFSETQ. The CDR3: CASSLAGGPYEQYF. The CDR3 DNA follows: TGCGCCAGCAGCTTGGCAGGAGGTCCCTACGAGCAGTACTTC. Variable domain in full (rest from reference TRBV5-1 and TRBJ2-7): KAGVTQTPRYLIKTRGQQVTLSCSPISGHRSVSWYQQTPGQGLQFLFEYFSETQRNKGNFPGRFSGRQFSNSRSEMNVSTLELGDSALYLCASSLAGGPYEQYFGPGTRLTVT.

This clone has a handful of counts. The chain carries TRBV6-5 and TRBJ1-1, with D possibly TRBD1 on 5 matching bases. The CDR3 is made up of 14 amino acids. V was pared by 6 bases and J by 0 bases, with 11 bases between. Germline V gene data show CDR1 as MNHEY and CDR2 as SVGAGI. CDR3 loop: CASSPGGVNTEAFF. CDR3 sequence (DNA): TGTGCCAGCAGCCCCGGAGGGGTGAACACTGAAGCTTTCTTT.

The gene calls are TRBV9 and TRBJ2-7; D is perhaps TRBD2 (5 bases). Trimming left V 0 bases short and J 5 bases short, with 6 bases between. This CDR3 is 12 amino acids long. Germline V gene lookup returns CDR1 SGDLS and CDR2 YYNGEE. Here the CDR3 DNA reads TGTGCCAGCAGCGTAGTGAGGGACGAGCAGTACTTC. It is translated as CASSVVRDEQYF.

The gene calls are TRBV7-7 and TRBJ1-5; D uncertain. Germline CDR1 reads SSHAT; CDR2 reads FNYEAQ (reference sequence). The CDR3 runs 13 residues. Trimming removed 5 bases at V and 3 bases at J, with 8 bases between. CDR3 DNA sequence: TGTGCCAGCAGCCACGGGGTCAATCAGCCCCAGCATTTT. Amino acid sequence: CASSHGVNQPQHF.

This clone was picked up a small number of times. The V and J genes are TRBV4-1 and TRBJ1-1, with D maybe TRBD1 (5 bases). Germline CDR1 reads MGHRA; CDR2 reads YSYEKL. The V end was cut by 1 base, the J end by 5 bases, with 14 bases between. The CDR3 is 15 amino acids. CDR3 nucleotide sequence: TGCGCCAGCAGCCAAGGGACACCCGACGTTACTGAAGCTTTCTTT. Amino acid sequence: CASSQGTPDVTEAFF.

This clone was observed a handful of times. The rearrangement uses TRBV5-1 and TRBJ2-1; 8 positions agree with TRBD2. Germline V CDR1 and CDR2: SGHRS, YFSETQ. Losses at the gene ends were 2 bases for V and 0 bases for J; bases not matched to a gene: 1. This CDR3 is built from 15 residues. The CDR3 region has the DNA TGCGCCAGCAGCTTTAGCGGGACCTCCTACAATGAGCAGTTCTTC. Amino acids: CASSFSGTSYNEQFF.

This chain uses TRBV6-5 with TRBJ2-7; 8 nucleotides agree with TRBD2. This CDR3 region has 14 residues. Germline CDR1 is MNHEY and CDR2 is SVGAGI. V was pared by 6 bases and J by 6 bases, with 10 bases of the junction left unmatched. The CDR3 loop is CASSRPGLVFEQYF. The CDR3, as DNA: TGTGCCAGCAGCCGACCGGGACTAGTATTCGAGCAGTACTTC.

J is TRBJ1-2 and V is TRBV9; a possible D gene is TRBD1 (5 bases). Per germline, CDR1 SGDLS and CDR2 YYNGEE. V lost 3 bases and J lost 1, with 19 bases in between. The CDR3 is 17 residues long. The CDR3, as DNA: TGTGCCAGCAGCGCCCTCGACAGCCGAGTATATAACTATGGCTACACCTTC. As protein: CASSALDSRVYNYGYTF.

The genes are TRBV11-2 and TRBJ2-3; TRBD1 aligns across 8 bases. Trimming at V came to 1 base and at J to 4 bases, leaving 10 bases not matched to a gene. Germline lookup yields CDR1 SGHAT and CDR2 FQNNGV. The CDR3 has 17 residues. In DNA form, the CDR3 reads TGTGCCAGCAGCTTAGGCCAGGACAGGGTTGGGGCAGATACGCAGTATTTT. Protein: CASSLGQDRVGADTQYF.

J is TRBJ2-2 and V is TRBV9; 11 bases line up with TRBD2. The CDR3 sequence is 16 residues long. The ends lost 4 bases at V and 6 bases at J; junction bases unmatched: 8. Germline lookup yields CDR1 SGDLS and CDR2 YYNGEE. The CDR3 protein is CASSPLAGASAGELFF. DNA for the CDR3: TGTGCCAGCAGCCCACTAGCGGGAGCGTCTGCCGGGGAGCTGTTTTTT.

The chain couples TRBV5-1 to TRBJ2-5, with 8 bases fitting TRBD1. The germline V gene encodes CDR1 SGHRS and CDR2 YFSETQ. The CDR3 covers 15 residues. Trimming cost V 2 bases and J 1 base; bases outside gene matches: 4. The CDR3 here is CASSFGQGAQETQYF. In nucleotides, the CDR3 is TGCGCCAGCAGCTTTGGACAGGGAGCCCAAGAGACCCAGTACTTC.

The chain couples TRBV5-1 to TRBJ1-1, with a possible D match to TRBD1 (6 bases). The V end was cut by 5 bases, the J end by 0 bases, with 14 bases between. Germline V gene sequence: CDR1 SGHRS, CDR2 YFSETQ. The CDR3 contains 15 residues. The CDR3 here is CASREQGLMNTEAFF. As DNA, the CDR3 is TGCGCCAGCAGGGAACAGGGCCTGATGAACACTGAAGCTTTCTTT.

The chain uses TRBV19 and TRBJ2-7; perhaps TRBD2 as D (6 bases). V lost 3 bases and J lost 4, with 13 bases in between. Looked up from germline, CDR1 is LNHDA and CDR2 is SQIVND (reference sequence). The CDR3 covers 14 residues. The CDR3 sequence: CASSIVGEAYEQYF. The CDR3 DNA follows: TGTGCCAGTAGTATCGTCGGGGAGGCTTACGAGCAGTACTTC. The complete variable domain, with remaining parts taken from reference TRBV19 and TRBJ2-7, reads DGGITQSPKYLFRKEGQNVTLSCEQNLNHDAMYWYRQDPGQGLRLIYYSQIVNDFQKGDIAEGYSVSREKKESFPLTVTSAQKNPTAFYLCASSIVGEAYEQYFGPGTRLTVT.

The V gene is TRBV27, the J gene TRBJ2-7, with unresolved D. The ends were cut back, 6 bases at V and 4 bases at J, with 7 bases in the middle. The CDR3 runs to 11 residues. The germline gives CDR1 MNHEY, CDR2 SMNVEV (reference sequence). CDR3 amino acids: CASRIGYEQYF. The CDR3 region has the DNA TGTGCCAGCAGAATCGGGTACGAGCAGTACTTC.

The J gene is TRBJ2-2, the V gene TRBV10-3; 8 bases line up with TRBD2. This CDR3 has 15 amino acids. Germline lookup yields CDR1 ENHRY and CDR2 SYGVKD. V shed 11 bases and J 3 bases; nucleotides not matched to a gene: 11. CDR3 loop: CASRAAGVDTGELFF. CDR3 bases: TGTGCCTCCCGGGCAGCGGGAGTAGACACCGGGGAGCTGTTTTTT.